The subject of this entry is one T cell receptor beta chain. This sample was included in a study of blood T cell repertoires in COVID-19. Overall study context: There were acute and convalescent COVID-19 samples, and they came from the United States, Italy and Spain. Sample material is recorded as cDNA or gDNA derived from T cells, B-cell-depleted T cells, or PBMCs.

Per the original methods: Cell counts per sample came from amplifying reference gene primers. Sequencing was performed with immunoSEQ multiplex PCR; in TCRdb, only in-frame clones are kept and a portion is missing. V and J calls and clone size follow that table, whereas D and trimming were derived from the DNA. This sample has fewer than 45,000 clones; 88% occur once, and the top ten carry roughly an eighth. The source of this sequence is a human donor in a cohort sampled during active COVID-19. Input material: peripheral blood.

The CDR3 sequence is CASSQANGYNEQFF. As DNA, the CDR3 is TGCGCCAGCAGCCAAGCCAACGGCTACAATGAGCAGTTCTTC. The genes are TRBV4-3 and TRBJ2-1; D unclear. Trimming removed 1 base at V and 3 bases at J, with 7 bases between. Germline V CDR1 and CDR2: LGHNA, YSLEER. The CDR3 consists of 14 residues.